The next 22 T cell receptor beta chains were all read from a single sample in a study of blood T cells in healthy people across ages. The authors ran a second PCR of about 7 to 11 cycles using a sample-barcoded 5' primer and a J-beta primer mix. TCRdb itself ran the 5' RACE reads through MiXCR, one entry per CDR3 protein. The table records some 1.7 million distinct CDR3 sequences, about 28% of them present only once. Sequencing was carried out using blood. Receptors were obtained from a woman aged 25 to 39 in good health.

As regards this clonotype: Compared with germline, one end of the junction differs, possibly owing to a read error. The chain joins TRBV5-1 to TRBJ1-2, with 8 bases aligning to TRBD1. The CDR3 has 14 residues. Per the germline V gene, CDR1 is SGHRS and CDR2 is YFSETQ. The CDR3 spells CASSTGQGSYGYTF. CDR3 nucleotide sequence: TGTGCCAGCAGCACCGGACAGGGTAGCTATGGCTACACCTTC. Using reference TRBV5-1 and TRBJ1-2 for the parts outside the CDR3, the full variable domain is KAGVTQTPRYLIKTRGQQVTLSCSPISGHRSVSWYQQTPGQGLQFLFEYFSETQRNKGNFPGRFSGRQFSNSRSEMNVSTLELGDSALYLCASSTGQGSYGYTFGSGTRLTVV.

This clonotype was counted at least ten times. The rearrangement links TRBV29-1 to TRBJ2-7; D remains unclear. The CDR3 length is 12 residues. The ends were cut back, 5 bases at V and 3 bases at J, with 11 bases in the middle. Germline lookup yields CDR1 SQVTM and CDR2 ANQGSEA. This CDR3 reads CSVLPSNYEQYF. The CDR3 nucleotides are TGCAGCGTTCTCCCCAGCAACTACGAGCAGTACTTC.

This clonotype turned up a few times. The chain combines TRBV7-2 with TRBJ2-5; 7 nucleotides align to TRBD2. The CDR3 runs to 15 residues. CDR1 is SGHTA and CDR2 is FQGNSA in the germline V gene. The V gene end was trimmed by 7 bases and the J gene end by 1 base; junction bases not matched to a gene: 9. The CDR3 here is CASTISGGPQETQYF. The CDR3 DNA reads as TGTGCCAGCACCATTTCGGGGGGACCCCAAGAGACCCAGTACTTC.

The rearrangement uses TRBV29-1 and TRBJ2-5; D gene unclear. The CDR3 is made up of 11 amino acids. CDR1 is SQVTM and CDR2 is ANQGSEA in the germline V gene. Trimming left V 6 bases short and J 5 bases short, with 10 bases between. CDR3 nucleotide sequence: TGCAGCGTGGGCGGATGGGAGACCCAGTACTTC. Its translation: CSVGGWETQYF.

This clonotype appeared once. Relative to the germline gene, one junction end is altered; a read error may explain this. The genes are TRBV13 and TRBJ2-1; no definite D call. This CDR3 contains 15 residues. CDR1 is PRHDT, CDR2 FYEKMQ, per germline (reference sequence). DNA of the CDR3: TGCGCCAGCAGCCAAACTCGACTGGCCCGGAATGAGCAGTTCTTC. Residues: CASSQTRLARNEQFF.

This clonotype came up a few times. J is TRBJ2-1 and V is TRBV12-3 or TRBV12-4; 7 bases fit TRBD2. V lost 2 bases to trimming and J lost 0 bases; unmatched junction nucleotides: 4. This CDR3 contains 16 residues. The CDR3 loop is CASSLFGGSSYNEQFF. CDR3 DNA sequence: TGTGCCAGCAGTTTATTCGGCGGGAGCTCCTACAATGAGCAGTTCTTC.

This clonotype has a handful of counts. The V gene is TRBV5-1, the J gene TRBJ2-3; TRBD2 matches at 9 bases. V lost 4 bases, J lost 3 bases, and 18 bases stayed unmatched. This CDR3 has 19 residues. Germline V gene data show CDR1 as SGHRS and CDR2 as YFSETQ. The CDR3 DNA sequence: TGCGCCAGCAGCCCGACCGGGACTAGCATAATTGCGGGGACAGATACGCAGTATTTT. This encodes CASSPTGTSIIAGTDTQYF.

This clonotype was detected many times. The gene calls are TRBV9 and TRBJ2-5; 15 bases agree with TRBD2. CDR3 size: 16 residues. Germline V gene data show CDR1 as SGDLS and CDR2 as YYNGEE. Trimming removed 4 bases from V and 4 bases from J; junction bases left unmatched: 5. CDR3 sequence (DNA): TGTGCCAGCAGCCCCCGGACTAGCGGGGGGGGAGAGACCCAGTACTTC. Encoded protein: CASSPRTSGGGETQYF.

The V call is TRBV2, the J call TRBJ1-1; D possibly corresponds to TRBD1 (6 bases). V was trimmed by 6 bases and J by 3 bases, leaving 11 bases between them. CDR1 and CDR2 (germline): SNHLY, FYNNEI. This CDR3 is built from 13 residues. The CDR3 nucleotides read TGTGCCAGCAGCAGGGGAGTCGACACTGAAGCTTTCTTT. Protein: CASSRGVDTEAFF.

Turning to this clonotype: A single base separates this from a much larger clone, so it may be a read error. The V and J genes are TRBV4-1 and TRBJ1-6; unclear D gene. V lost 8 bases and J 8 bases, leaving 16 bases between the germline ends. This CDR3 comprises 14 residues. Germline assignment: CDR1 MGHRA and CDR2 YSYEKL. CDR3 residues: CASGPWGSDSPLHF. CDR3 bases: TGCGCCAGCGGCCCGTGGGGTTCGGATTCACCCCTCCACTTT.

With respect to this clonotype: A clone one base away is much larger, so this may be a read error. CDR3 sequence reads: CSVAEKTQYF. Here the CDR3 DNA reads TGCAGCGTTGCCGAAAAGACCCAGTACTTC. V gene TRBV29-1 combines with J gene TRBJ2-5; D is unclear. Per the germline V gene, CDR1 is SQVTM and CDR2 is ANQGSEA. This CDR3 comprises 10 residues. The V gene lost 4 bases and the J gene lost 6 bases, with 6 bases spanning the gap.

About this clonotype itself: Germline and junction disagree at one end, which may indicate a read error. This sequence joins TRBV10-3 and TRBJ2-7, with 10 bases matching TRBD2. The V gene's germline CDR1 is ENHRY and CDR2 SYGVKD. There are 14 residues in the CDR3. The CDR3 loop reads CAISWTSGTYEQHF. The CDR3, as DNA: TGTGCCATCAGTTGGACTAGCGGAACCTACGAGCAGCACTTC.

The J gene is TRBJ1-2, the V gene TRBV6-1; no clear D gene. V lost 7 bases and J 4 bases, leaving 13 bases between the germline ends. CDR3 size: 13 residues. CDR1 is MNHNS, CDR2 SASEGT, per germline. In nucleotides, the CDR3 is TGTGCCAGCAAAGGTGACTGGGGCTATGGCTACACCTTC. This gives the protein CASKGDWGYGYTF.

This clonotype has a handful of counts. Here the CDR3 DNA reads TGCAGCGTCAGGGACAGGGATAACTATGGCTACACCTTC. As protein: CSVRDRDNYGYTF. The V call is TRBV29-1, the J call TRBJ1-2; 9 bases fit TRBD1. The J segment lost 1 base and the V segment lost 6 bases, leaving 3 bases of the junction unmatched. The CDR3 runs 13 residues. CDR1 and CDR2 from the germline V gene are SQVTM and ANQGSEA.

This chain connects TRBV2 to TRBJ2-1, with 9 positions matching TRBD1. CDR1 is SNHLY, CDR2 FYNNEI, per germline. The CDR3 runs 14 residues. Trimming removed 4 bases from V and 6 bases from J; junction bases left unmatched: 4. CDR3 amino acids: CASSVQGAFNEQFF. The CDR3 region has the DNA TGTGCCAGCAGTGTACAGGGGGCCTTCAATGAGCAGTTCTTC.

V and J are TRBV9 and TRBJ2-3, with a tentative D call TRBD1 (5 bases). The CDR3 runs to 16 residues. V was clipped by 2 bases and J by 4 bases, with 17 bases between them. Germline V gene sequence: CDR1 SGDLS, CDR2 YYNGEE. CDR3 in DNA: TGTGCCAGCAGCGTGATGGGCAGGGCCGTTCCAGATACGCAGTATTTT. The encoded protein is CASSVMGRAVPDTQYF.

The CDR3 bases are TGCAGTGCCCAAGGATTCGAGACGGGACCGTACAATGAGCAGTACTTC. The encoded protein is CSAQGFETGPYNEQYF. The rearrangement joins TRBV20-1 to TRBJ2-4; D is perhaps TRBD1 or TRBD2 (5 bases each). The ends were cut back, 6 bases at V and 13 bases at J, with 31 bases in the middle. Germline CDR1 is DFQATT and CDR2 is SNEGSKA (reference sequence). The CDR3 is 16 residues long.

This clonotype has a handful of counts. CDR3 sequence reads: CASSSKRDYEQYF. The CDR3 DNA sequence: TGTGCCAGCAGCTCGAAGCGGGATTACGAGCAGTACTTC. The chain employs TRBV7-2 and TRBJ2-7; 7 positions match TRBD2. This CDR3 comprises 13 residues. V lost 4 bases, J lost 4 bases, and 4 bases stayed unmatched. Germline CDR1 reads SGHTA; CDR2 reads FQGNSA.

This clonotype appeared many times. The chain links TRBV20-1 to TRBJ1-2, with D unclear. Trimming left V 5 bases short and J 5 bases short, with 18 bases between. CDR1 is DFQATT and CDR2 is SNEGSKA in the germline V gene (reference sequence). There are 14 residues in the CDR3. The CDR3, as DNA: TGCAGTGCTCTCTTAGAGGGAGATCCGTATGGCTACACCTTC. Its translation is CSALLEGDPYGYTF.

This chain's CDR3 is CASSTCSVLDRGYQNTEAFF. DNA of the CDR3: TGTGCCAGCAGCACCTGTTCGGTATTGGACAGGGGGTATCAGAACACTGAAGCTTTCTTT. The genes are TRBV21-1 and TRBJ1-1; the D call of TRBD1 is as the table states it, not checked on the DNA. TRBV21-1 is annotated as a pseudogene. CDR3 length equals 20 residues.

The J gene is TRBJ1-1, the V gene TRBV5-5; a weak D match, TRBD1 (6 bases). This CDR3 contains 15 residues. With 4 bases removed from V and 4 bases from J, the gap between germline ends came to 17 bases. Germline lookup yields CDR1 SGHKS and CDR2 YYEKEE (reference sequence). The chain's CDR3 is CASSLTGIDGTEAFF. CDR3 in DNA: TGTGCCAGCAGCCTAACAGGGATTGATGGCACTGAAGCTTTCTTT.

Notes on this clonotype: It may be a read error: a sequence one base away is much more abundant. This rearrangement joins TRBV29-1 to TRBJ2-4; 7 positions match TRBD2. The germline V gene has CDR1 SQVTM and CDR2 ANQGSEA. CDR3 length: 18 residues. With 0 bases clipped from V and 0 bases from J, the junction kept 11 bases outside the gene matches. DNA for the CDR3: TGCAGCGTTGAAGATCTAGGACTAGTGGGAGTAGCCAAAAACATTCAGTACTTC. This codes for CSVEDLGLVGVAKNIQYF.